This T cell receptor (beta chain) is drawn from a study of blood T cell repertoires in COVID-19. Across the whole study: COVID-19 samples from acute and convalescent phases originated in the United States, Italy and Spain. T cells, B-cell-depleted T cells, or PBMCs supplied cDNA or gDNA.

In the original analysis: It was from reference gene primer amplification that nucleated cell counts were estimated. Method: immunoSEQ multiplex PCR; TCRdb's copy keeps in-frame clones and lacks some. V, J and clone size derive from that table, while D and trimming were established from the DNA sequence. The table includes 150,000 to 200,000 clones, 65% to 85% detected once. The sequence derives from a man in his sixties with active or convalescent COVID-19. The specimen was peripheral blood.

The CDR3 sequence: CASRGGESNTGELFF. For the CDR3, the DNA is TGTGCCAGTAGAGGGGGAGAGTCGAACACCGGGGAGCTGTTTTTT. This chain links TRBV19 with TRBJ2-2, with D possibly being TRBD1 (6 bases). The CDR3 spans 15 residues. V was shortened by 6 bases and J by 0 bases, with 11 bases between the two germline ends. CDR1 LNHDA and CDR2 SQIVND come from the germline V gene (reference sequence).